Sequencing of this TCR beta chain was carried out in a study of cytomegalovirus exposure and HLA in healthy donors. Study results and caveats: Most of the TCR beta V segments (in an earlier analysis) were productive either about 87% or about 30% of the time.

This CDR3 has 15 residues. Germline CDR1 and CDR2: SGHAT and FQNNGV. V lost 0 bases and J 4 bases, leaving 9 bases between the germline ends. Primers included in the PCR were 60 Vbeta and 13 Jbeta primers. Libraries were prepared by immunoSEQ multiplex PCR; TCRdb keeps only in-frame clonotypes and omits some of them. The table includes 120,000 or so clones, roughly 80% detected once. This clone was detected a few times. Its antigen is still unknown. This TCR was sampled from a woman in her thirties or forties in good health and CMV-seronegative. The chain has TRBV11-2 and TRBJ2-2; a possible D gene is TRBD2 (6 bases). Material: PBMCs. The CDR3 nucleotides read TGTGCCAGCAGCTTAGAGTCCGGGGGCACCGGGGAGCTGTTTTTT. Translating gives CASSLESGGTGELFF.